A selection of T cell receptor beta chains follows, all from one sample in a study of regulatory T cells in long-lasting Graves disease. TCRdb recomputed calls from the multiplex PCR reads with MiXCR, one row per CDR3 protein. Of a few hundred thousand distinct CDR3 sequences listed, roughly 24% are singletons. Material: peripheral blood mononuclear cells (PBMCs), obtained when the disease was refractory, from a patient treated with antithyroid drugs. Receptors were obtained from a woman aged 40 to 55 with Graves disease. The CDR3 runs from the conserved cysteine through the conserved F or W. A D gene is named only where the DNA matches it firmly. The listing skips clone size in some rows; elsewhere it reads once, few, many or a size class.

-	-	TRBV3-1	TRBJ2-7	TGTGCCAGCAGCCAAGATAGTTCACCCAATGCCTACGAGCAGTACTTC	CASSQDSSPNAYEQYF
-	few	TRBV10-3	TRBJ2-7	TGTGCCATCAGCTCGGACGGATACGAGCAGTACTTC	CAISSDGYEQYF
TRBD1	many	TRBV28	TRBJ1-4	TGTGCCAGCAGTGTCCCCGGGACAGCGAATGAAAAACTGTTTTTT	CASSVPGTANEKLFF
-	-	TRBV19	TRBJ2-1	TGTGCCAGTAGTAGGTCCTCGGGCAATGAGCAGTTCTTC	CASSRSSGNEQFF
-	-	TRBV28	TRBJ2-1	TGTGCCAGCAGTTTTCATGGGCTATCGGTCGCCTACAATGAGCAGTTCTTC	CASSFHGLSVAYNEQFF
TRBD2	-	TRBV28	TRBJ2-1	TGTGCCAGCAAGGGACTAGCGGGAGTTTCGTTTAATTCTGCCAATGAGCAGTTCTTC	CASKGLAGVSFNSANEQFF
TRBD2	many	TRBV2	TRBJ2-7	TGTGCCAGCGGACGCGACCCGGGACTAGCGGTCTCCTACGAGCAGTACTTC	CASGRDPGLAVSYEQYF
-	few	TRBV19	TRBJ1-5	TGTGCCAGTAGTGGGGCAGGCGGCCAGCCCCAGCATTTT	CASSGAGGQPQHF
-	-	TRBV19	TRBJ1-5	TGTGCCAGTAGTATAATCCCCGCGACAGATTATAGCGGGCAGCCCCAGCATTTT	CASSIIPATDYSGQPQHF
-	once	TRBV28	TRBJ2-1	TGTGCCAGCAGTTTTCGTCTGGGAAGGGCCGAGGGCTCCTACAATGAGCAGTTCTTC	CASSFRLGRAEGSYNEQFF
-	many	TRBV28	TRBJ1-5	TGTGCCAGCAGTTTAATATCAGATAGCAATCAGCCCCAGCATTTT	CASSLISDSNQPQHF
-	-	TRBV6-1	TRBJ1-5	TGTGCCAGCCGCCGGGGGGCAGGGGGCAATCAGCCCCAGCATTTT	CASRRGAGGNQPQHF
-	few	TRBV7-3	TRBJ2-2	TGTGCCAGCAGCTTAAAGGGGCGGAACACCGGGGAGCTGTTTTTT	CASSLKGRNTGELFF
-	-	TRBV19	TRBJ2-7	TGTGCCAGTAGTATTGTGGGGGGCGAAGAGCAGTACTTC	CASSIVGGEEQYF
TRBD2	few	TRBV5-8	TRBJ2-1	TGTGCCAGCAGCTCCCTGGGGACTAGCATCTACAATGAGCAGTTCTTC	CASSSLGTSIYNEQFF
-	-	TRBV6-1	TRBJ2-4	TGTGCCAGCAGTCCTGGTTTATTTGCGGAACTAGTTGGGGCCAAAAACATTCAGTACTTC	CASSPGLFAELVGAKNIQYF
-	-	TRBV6-1	TRBJ2-2	TGTGCCAGCAGCGCCCCAGGGTCCGGGGAGCTGTTTTTT	CASSAPGSGELFF
-	many	TRBV11-2	TRBJ2-7	TGTGCCAGCAGCTTAGATCGGGCCCAAGAGCAGTACTTC	CASSLDRAQEQYF
TRBD2	many	TRBV12-3/TRBV12-4	TRBJ2-2	TGTGCCAGCAGAGGACTAGCGGGAAACACCGGGGAGCTGTTTTTT	CASRGLAGNTGELFF
-	many	TRBV10-3	TRBJ1-5	TGTGCCATCAGCGACGCACCGGGACGCCCCCAGCATTTT	CAISDAPGRPQHF
-	-	TRBV19	TRBJ2-2	TGTGCCAGTAGTATAGGGTACAAAACCGGGGAGCTGTTTTTT	CASSIGYKTGELFF
-	-	TRBV7-8	TRBJ2-7	TGTGCCAGCAGCGGCCCCCCAAAGTTCCACTCGGGCGAGCAGTACTTC	CASSGPPKFHSGEQYF
-	-	TRBV5-1	TRBJ1-1	TGCGCCAGCAGCTTGATGGGCTCGATGCAGGCCTTCTTT	CASSLMGSMQAFF
-	many	TRBV28	TRBJ1-3	TGTGCCAGCAGGAAGATATCTGGAAACACCATATATTTT	CASRKISGNTIYF
-	many	TRBV28	TRBJ2-2	TGTGCCAGCAGTAATCCGGGACGAACGTTCACCGGGGAGCTGTTTTTT	CASSNPGRTFTGELFF
-	-	TRBV4-1	TRBJ2-6	TGCGCCAGCAGCCAAGTCCTGGACAGATTTACCTCTGGGGCCAACGTCCTGACTTTC	CASSQVLDRFTSGANVLTF
-	many	TRBV11-2	TRBJ2-5	TGTGCCAGCAGCTTAGACACCGGAGCCCAAGAGACCCAGTACTTC	CASSLDTGAQETQYF
TRBD1	many	TRBV6-5	TRBJ2-7	TGTGCCAGCAGTTACTCGAGACAGGGTTACCACGAGCAGTACTTC	CASSYSRQGYHEQYF
TRBD2	many	TRBV28	TRBJ2-2	TGTGCCAGCAGCCTCGGACTAGATTCGAACACCGGGGAGCTGTTTTTT	CASSLGLDSNTGELFF
-	-	TRBV5-1	TRBJ2-5	TGCGCCAGCAGCTTGAGGACTGGAGTTCTTCAGGAGACCCAGTACTTC	CASSLRTGVLQETQYF
-	few	TRBV27	TRBJ2-5	TGTGCCAGCAGTTCGGGACCTCAAGGAGAGACCCAGTACTTC	CASSSGPQGETQYF
TRBD1	many	TRBV27	TRBJ2-7	TGTGCCAGCAGTTTCGCGACAGGGGCCTACGAGCAGTACTTC	CASSFATGAYEQYF
-	many	TRBV7-8	TRBJ2-5	TGTGCCAGCAGCTTGGGTCCCTGGCTAGCTGGGGGAAGAGAGACCCAGTACTTC	CASSLGPWLAGGRETQYF
-	many	TRBV7-8	TRBJ2-7	TGTGCCAGCAGCTCACTACGGGAGCAGTACTTC	CASSSLREQYF
-	few	TRBV6-2/TRBV6-3	TRBJ2-2	TGTGCCAGCAGTTACTCGAAAGTGAAGGGAATGAACACCGGGGAGCTGTTTTTT	CASSYSKVKGMNTGELFF
TRBD2	-	TRBV19	TRBJ2-7	TGTGCCAGTACCAGGACTAGCGGGAGACCCTACGAGCAGTACTTC	CASTRTSGRPYEQYF
-	few	TRBV7-9	TRBJ2-7	TGTGCCAGCAGCGACCGAGAGTACGACGAGCAGTACTTC	CASSDREYDEQYF
TRBD1	-	TRBV20-1	TRBJ1-5	TGCAGTGCTAGCGTTCCCGGGACAGGGGATCAGCCCCAGCATTTT	CSASVPGTGDQPQHF
-	-	TRBV2	TRBJ1-3	TGTGCCAGCAGTGAAGGCAGGGGCAAAGGAAACACCATATATTTT	CASSEGRGKGNTIYF
TRBD2	-	TRBV11-2	TRBJ2-1	TGTGCCAGCAGCTTAGCTCTGGGACTAGCGGGGTACAATGAGCAGTTCTTC	CASSLALGLAGYNEQFF
-	-	TRBV25-1	TRBJ1-5	TGTGCCAGCAGTGGCTCTATCGGACCCCAGCATTTT	CASSGSIGPQHF
-	-	TRBV7-9	TRBJ2-1	TGTGCCAGCAGCTTAGTAGTACCCCACAATGAGCAGTTCTTC	CASSLVVPHNEQFF
TRBD2	few	TRBV6-1	TRBJ2-7	TGTGCCAGCAGTGAAGAACTAGCGGAAATTTACGAGCAGTACTTC	CASSEELAEIYEQYF
-	few	TRBV11-2	TRBJ2-6	TGTGCCAGCAGCTCCAAAAGCGGCTGGGTGACCGGGGCCAACGTCCTGACTTTC	CASSSKSGWVTGANVLTF